What follows are 3 T cell receptor beta chains derived from one specimen sequenced in a study of blood T cell repertoires in COVID-19. TCRdb's table, derived via immunoSEQ multiplex PCR, lists solely in-frame clones and lacks some. Found here are roughly 250,000 clones, about 80% of them singletons; the top ten hold over 8.5%. The sequenced sample was peripheral blood. Source of these receptors: a human donor in a cohort sampled during active COVID-19.

The rearrangement uses TRBV10-2 and TRBJ2-7; possible D gene TRBD2, 5 bases. V gave up 6 bases and J gave up 2 bases, with 14 bases separating them. The CDR3 spans 14 residues. Germline V gene lookup returns CDR1 WSHSY and CDR2 SAAADI. The CDR3 DNA sequence: TGCGCCAGCAGACCTCCCGGCGGGCCCTACGAGCAGTACTTC. Translation gives CASRPPGGPYEQYF.

The chain links TRBV25-1 to TRBJ1-1, with D uncertain. This CDR3 has 13 residues. V was cut by 2 bases and J by 3 bases, with 7 bases left in between. The germline V gene encodes CDR1 MGHDK and CDR2 SYGVNS. The CDR3 protein is CASSEGLYTEAFF. DNA of the CDR3: TGTGCCAGCAGTGAAGGGCTGTACACTGAAGCTTTCTTT.

J is TRBJ2-5 and V is TRBV5-1; a weak D match, TRBD2 (5 bases). CDR3 length: 14 residues. CDR1 and CDR2 (germline): SGHRS, YFSETQ. Trimming took 0 bases from V and 5 from J, leaving 11 bases between them. CDR3 bases: TGCGCCAGCAGCTTGGCCACTCGAGGGGAGACCCAGTACTTC. This codes for CASSLATRGETQYF.